This T cell receptor (beta chain) appears in the sequencing data of a study of beta chain features in type 1 diabetes. Overall study results and limits: When Type 1 diabetes patients were examined, their TCRB CDR3s proved moderately but significantly shorter in all four CD4+ subsets. PCR might preferentially amplify shorter templates, equally in patients and controls. Any role of HLA type in TCRB rearrangement remained unresolved here.

About this clone itself: Its antigen is unknown.

Germline CDR1 reads MGHRA; CDR2 reads YSYEKL. With V trimmed by 4 bases and J by 6 bases, 9 bases remained unmatched. The length of the CDR3 is 14 residues. TCRB transcripts that were expressed got sequenced, as all of the isolated RNA had been reverse transcribed. Deep immunoSEQ sequencing covered naive, central memory and regulatory T cell samples. Measured with immunoSEQ multiplex PCR; TCRdb has only the in-frame clones, and not every one. The sample lists 450,000 or so clones, about an eighth seen once, with about 0.042% in the top ten. The specimen sequenced was naive CD4+ T cells from blood. The source of this sequence is a woman between 18 and 29 years old in good health. This rearrangement joins TRBV4-1 to TRBJ2-7; TRBD1 matches at 7 bases. In DNA form, the CDR3 reads TGCGCCAGCAGCCGGATGACCGAGGGGGCCGAGCAGTACGTC. Translation: CASSRMTEGAEQYV.